The subject of this entry is one T cell receptor (beta chain). In the original analysis: Reference gene primer amplification gave nucleated cell count estimates. Some clones are missing from TCRdb's copy, which holds only in-frame ones; the method was immunoSEQ multiplex PCR. That table gives V, J and clone size, and the DNA gave D and trimming. The sample includes about 480,000 clones, approximately 90% of them seen just once. This sample stems from a study of blood T cell repertoires in COVID-19. Across the whole study: T cells, B-cell-depleted T cells, or PBMCs supplied cDNA or gDNA.

V was cut by 0 bases and J by 3 bases, with 12 bases left in between. CDR3 size: 16 residues. CDR1 is SGHDN, CDR2 FVKESK, per germline. Individuals drawn from around 25 US areas were roughly 18 to 89 years old. Material for sequencing was PBMCs or T cells enriched from blood (not recorded which). The genes are TRBV14 and TRBJ1-3, with D unresolved. The receptor was isolated from a woman in her sixties or seventies who had recovered from COVID-19. Here the CDR3 DNA reads TGTGCCAGCAGCCAAGATTGGGCTACGGTTGGAAACACCATATATTTT. Encoded protein: CASSQDWATVGNTIYF.